Sequencing of this T cell receptor beta chain was carried out in a study of T cell responses to AZD1222 COVID-19 vaccine. Overall study context: It was second doses at about 4 or about 12 weeks that were pooled.

CDR1 is SGHAT and CDR2 is FQNNGV in the germline V gene. This CDR3 has 16 residues. Trimming cost V 2 bases and J 4 bases, with 17 bases left between them. Sequencing used immunoSEQ multiplex PCR; TCRdb keeps in-frame clones, though not all of them. The repertoire holds approximately 100,000 clones, with 90% as singletons. The chain couples TRBV11-2 to TRBJ1-2; D is undetermined. The sample consisted of peripheral blood, taken on day 0 of AZD1222 vaccination. The clonotype comes from an adult in good health. The CDR3 loop is CASSLIRRAPGYGYTF. For the CDR3, the DNA is TGTGCCAGCAGCTTAATCAGGCGAGCCCCGGGCTATGGCTACACCTTC.